This T cell receptor (beta chain) appears in the sequencing data of a study of shared clonotypes between healthy human individuals. Here immunoSEQ multiplex PCR was the method, and the copy in TCRdb shows in-frame clones only, minus some. The repertoire holds roughly 330,000 clones, approximately 74% seen once, with around a tenth in the top ten. V was trimmed by 4 bases and J by 15 bases, leaving 19 bases between them. Germline CDR1 is SNHLY and CDR2 is FYNNEI. The CDR3 is 13 residues long. The material sequenced was memory CD4+ T cells sorted from blood. The subset: CD45RA-negative fraction. The chain couples TRBV2 to TRBJ1-5, with D hard to call. The receptor was derived from a man younger than 45 in good health. The CDR3 DNA is TGTGCCAGCAGTGCTGGCCGAGCCAGCGTTTTGCATTTT. Translated, it gives CASSAGRASVLHF.